Presented here are 17 T cell receptor beta chains from one specimen sequenced in a study of cytomegalovirus exposure and HLA in healthy donors. This PCR relied on a set of 60 Vbeta primers and 13 Jbeta primers. The method was immunoSEQ multiplex PCR; TCRdb's version includes in-frame clones alone and lacks a portion of them. The sample lists more than 90,000 clones, roughly 85% occurring once. The sequenced sample consisted of PBMCs. The receptors were sampled from a young man in good health and CMV-seropositive.

The chain links TRBV4-2 to TRBJ2-5; 10 nucleotides line up with TRBD2. The CDR3 contains 18 residues. V was clipped by 0 bases and J by 5 bases; unmatched bases: 12. The germline CDR1 and CDR2 sequences are LGHNA and YNFKEQ. The CDR3 region is CASSQDLSGGAVAETQYF. CDR3 DNA: TGTGCCAGCAGCCAAGATCTCAGCGGGGGGGCCGTGGCCGAGACCCAGTACTTC.

The CDR3 loop reads CAIGTGENTEAFF. The CDR3, as DNA: TGTGCCATTGGGACAGGGGAGAACACTGAAGCTTTCTTT. The chain links TRBV10-3 to TRBJ1-1; 10 nucleotides match TRBD1. The CDR3 is made up of 13 amino acids. V was pared by 9 bases and J by 1 base, with 2 bases of the junction left unmatched. Germline assignment: CDR1 ENHRY and CDR2 SYGVKD.

This sequence joins TRBV4-2 and TRBJ2-1; 10 positions match TRBD2. Unmatched junction bases numbered 6, after V lost 1 base and J lost 9 bases. Germline CDR1 LGHNA, CDR2 YNFKEQ. The CDR3 has 15 amino acids. CDR3 nucleotide sequence: TGTGCCAGCAGCCAAGTATCTAGCGGGAGTTTTGAGCAGTTCTTC. It is translated as CASSQVSSGSFEQFF.

The chain joins TRBV30 to TRBJ1-3, with no clear D. The V end lost 3 bases, the J end lost 4 bases, and 13 bases lay between the germline ends. Per germline, CDR1 GTSNPN and CDR2 SVGIG (reference sequence). The length of the CDR3 is 14 residues. The CDR3 region is CAWRASYRGNTIYF. CDR3 nucleotide sequence: TGTGCCTGGAGGGCTAGTTATAGAGGAAACACCATATATTTT. Looking up the rest from reference TRBV30 and TRBJ1-3 gives the full variable domain: SQTIHQWPATLVQPVGSPLSLECTVEGTSNPNLYWYRQAAGRGLQLLFYSVGIGQISSEVPQNLSASRPQDRQFILSSKKLLLSDSGFYLCAWRASYRGNTIYFGEGSWLTVV.

A single count supports this clone. The CDR3 loop reads CASTQNYGYTF. CDR3 DNA: TGTGCCAGTACCCAAAACTATGGCTACACCTTC. This rearrangement joins TRBV19 to TRBJ1-2; no clear D. The V end was cut by 7 bases, the J end by 2 bases, with 5 bases between. The CDR3 is 11 amino acids. In germline, CDR1 is LNHDA, CDR2 SQIVND (reference sequence). Full variable domain (outside the CDR3, taken from reference TRBV19 and TRBJ1-2): DGGITQSPKYLFRKEGQNVTLSCEQNLNHDAMYWYRQDPGQGLRLIYYSQIVNDFQKGDIAEGYSVSREKKESFPLTVTSAQKNPTAFYLCASTQNYGYTFGSGTRLTVV.

The rearrangement joins TRBV11-3 to TRBJ1-1; tentative D call: TRBD1 (5 bases). Germline CDR1 SGHNT, CDR2 YENEEA. The CDR3 runs to 12 residues. CDR3 in DNA: TGTGTGTCGGGGGGAATGAACACTGAAGCTTTCTTT. The encoded protein is CVSGGMNTEAFF. The full variable domain, in which reference TRBV11-3 and TRBJ1-1 provide the parts outside the CDR3, is EAGVVQSPRYKIIEKKQPVAFWCNPISGHNTLYWYLQNLGQGPELLIRYENEEAVDDSQLPKDRFSAERLKGVDSTLKIQPAELGDSAVYLCVSGGMNTEAFFGQGTRLTVV.

The J gene is TRBJ1-3, the V gene TRBV18, with D perhaps TRBD1 (5 bases). Per the germline V gene, CDR1 is KGHSH and CDR2 is LQKENI. The CDR3 loop spans 15 amino acids. V was clipped by 3 bases and J by 0 bases, with 9 bases between them. The CDR3 DNA reads TGTGCCAGCTCACCTCTACAGGCCTCTGGAAACACCATATATTTT. It encodes CASSPLQASGNTIYF.

The chain combines TRBV15 with TRBJ2-1; possibly TRBD2 for D (6 bases). The germline V gene encodes CDR1 LNHNV and CDR2 YYDKDF (reference sequence). The CDR3 consists of 20 residues. V was cut by 0 bases and J by 4 bases, with 25 bases left in between. The CDR3, as DNA: TGTGCCACCAGCAGAGAATCCTCCGGGAGTGCGTATACTTTTTACAATGAGCAGTTCTTC. Protein: CATSRESSGSAYTFYNEQFF.

This chain connects TRBV27 to TRBJ1-1, with no clear D. Germline CDR1 MNHEY, CDR2 SMNVEV (reference sequence). Between the trimmed V and J ends, which lost 2 bases and 1 base, there was a span of 8 bases. This CDR3 spans 14 amino acids. The CDR3 loop reads CASSLREGNTEAFF. The CDR3 nucleotides read TGTGCCAGCAGTTTACGGGAGGGGAACACTGAAGCTTTCTTT.

V and J are TRBV5-4 and TRBJ1-3; D is unresolved. CDR1 and CDR2 (germline): SGHNT, YYREEE (reference sequence). V lost 0 bases to trimming and J lost 0 bases, with 4 bases between them. The length of the CDR3 is 14 residues. For the CDR3, the DNA is TGTGCCAGCAGCTTGGACTTCTCTGGAAACACCATATATTTT. As protein: CASSLDFSGNTIYF.

This clone was observed once. This sequence joins TRBV5-1 and TRBJ2-1, with 12 bases fitting TRBD2. The V segment lost 0 bases and the J segment 2 bases; nucleotides outside the gene matches: 3. This CDR3 comprises 17 residues. Per the germline V gene, CDR1 is SGHRS and CDR2 is YFSETQ. DNA for the CDR3: TGCGCCAGCAGCTTGGGACTAGCGGGAGTAACCTACAATGAGCAGTTCTTC. It encodes CASSLGLAGVTYNEQFF.

V and J are TRBV9 and TRBJ1-5, with TRBD1 matching over 9 bases. The length of the CDR3 is 14 residues. The trim removed 3 bases at V and 5 bases at J, leaving 3 bases unmatched. CDR1 and CDR2 from the germline V gene are SGDLS and YYNGEE. In DNA, the CDR3 is TGTGCCAGCAGCGAACAGGGGGCGGATCAGCCCCAGCATTTT. It codes for CASSEQGADQPQHF.

The chain links TRBV6-5 to TRBJ2-1; 8 nucleotides match TRBD2. J was trimmed by 6 bases and V by 4 bases; bases with no gene match: 2. This CDR3 region has 13 residues. CDR1 and CDR2 from the germline V gene are MNHEY and SVGAGI. This CDR3 is CASSFSGSNEQFF. The CDR3, as DNA: TGTGCCAGCAGTTTCAGCGGGAGCAATGAGCAGTTCTTC.

As DNA, the CDR3 is TGCAGCGTTGAAGGAGGGTCTAGCGGGGGGGCCAATGAGCAGTTCTTC. Its protein product is CSVEGGSSGGANEQFF. The chain recombines TRBV29-1 with TRBJ2-1; 12 bases line up with TRBD2. V trimming: 1 base; J trimming: 6 bases; junction bases outside the gene matches: 7. The CDR3 runs 16 residues. In germline, CDR1 is SQVTM, CDR2 ANQGSEA.

The rearrangement joins TRBV29-1 to TRBJ2-2; 9 nucleotides align to TRBD1. Germline V gives CDR1 SQVTM, CDR2 ANQGSEA. After removal of 5 bases from V and 2 bases from J, the junction contained 3 bases not matched to a gene. The CDR3 covers 14 residues. The CDR3 DNA is TGCAGCGTTAGACAGGGGGTTAACACCGGGGAGCTGTTTTTT. Protein product: CSVRQGVNTGELFF.

The rearrangement joins TRBV19 to TRBJ1-5, with a weak D call TRBD1 (6 bases). Germline CDR1 is LNHDA and CDR2 is SQIVND (reference sequence). The ends were cut back, 5 bases at V and 1 base at J, with 18 bases in the middle. This CDR3 is built from 17 residues. This chain's CDR3 is CASSPRTASGSNQPQHF. The CDR3 region has the DNA TGTGCCAGTAGTCCGAGGACAGCTTCTGGGAGCAATCAGCCCCAGCATTTT. Based on the CDR3 plus reference TRBV19 and TRBJ1-5, the full variable domain is DGGITQSPKYLFRKEGQNVTLSCEQNLNHDAMYWYRQDPGQGLRLIYYSQIVNDFQKGDIAEGYSVSREKKESFPLTVTSAQKNPTAFYLCASSPRTASGSNQPQHFGDGTRLSIL.

The genes are TRBV12-2 and TRBJ2-7; TRBD2 is the table's D call, not checked against the DNA. TRBV12-2 is a pseudogene locus. The CDR3 sequence is 16 residues long. The CDR3 region is CASRPGLAVWFYEQYV. The CDR3 bases are TGTGCAAGTCGCCCCGGACTAGCGGTATGGTTTTACGAGCAGTACGTC.